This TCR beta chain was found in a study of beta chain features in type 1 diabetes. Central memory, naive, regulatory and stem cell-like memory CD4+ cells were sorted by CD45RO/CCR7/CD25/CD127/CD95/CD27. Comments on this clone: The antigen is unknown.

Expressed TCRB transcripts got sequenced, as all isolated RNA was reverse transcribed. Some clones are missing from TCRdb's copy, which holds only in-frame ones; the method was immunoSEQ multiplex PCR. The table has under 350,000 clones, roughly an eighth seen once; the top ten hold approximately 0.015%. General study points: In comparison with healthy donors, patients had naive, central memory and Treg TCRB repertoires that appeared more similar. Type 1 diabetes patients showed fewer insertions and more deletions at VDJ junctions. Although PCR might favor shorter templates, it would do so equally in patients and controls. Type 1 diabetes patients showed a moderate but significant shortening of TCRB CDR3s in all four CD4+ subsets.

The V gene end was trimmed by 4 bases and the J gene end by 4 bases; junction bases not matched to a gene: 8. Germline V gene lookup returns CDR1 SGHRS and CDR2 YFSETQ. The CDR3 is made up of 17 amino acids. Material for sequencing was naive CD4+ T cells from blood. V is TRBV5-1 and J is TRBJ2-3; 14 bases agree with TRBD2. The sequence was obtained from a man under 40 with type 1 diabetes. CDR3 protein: CASSLTSGRAGADTQYF. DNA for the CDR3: TGCGCCAGCAGCCTGACTAGCGGGAGGGCAGGGGCAGATACGCAGTATTTT.